This T cell receptor (beta chain) was identified in a study of Ad26.COV2.S vaccination and SARS-CoV-2 variants. Whole-study results and caveats: Vaccinees reportedly had broad spike-specific CD8+ and CD4+ T cell responses.

Repertoires were generated with immunoSEQ multiplex PCR, while TCRdb's copy carries only in-frame clones and drops some. The sample has some 390,000 clones; about 89% are singletons. Treatment in this sample: around 19 received Ad26.COV2.S at low or high dose, single or two shots; about five received placebo; per-sample allocation not given. Day 63 after the first vaccine or placebo injection was the time point for sampling. Expressing Wuhan-strain SARS-CoV-2 spike, an Ad26 vector served as the vaccine. Germline values: CDR1 SQVTM, CDR2 ANQGSEA. There are 13 residues in the CDR3. The ends lost 5 bases at V and 5 bases at J; junction bases unmatched: 7. Notes on this clone: What it binds is unknown.

This TCR derives from a person between 18 and 65 years old who received the Ad26.COV2.S COVID-19 vaccine or a placebo. The starting material was peripheral blood, obtained in a trial of Ad26.COV2.S vaccine versus placebo. The chain has TRBV29-1 and TRBJ2-5, with 8 bases identical to TRBD1. CDR3 in DNA: TGCAGCGTTACGCGGACAGGGAGGGAGACCCAGTACTTC. Translation: CSVTRTGRETQYF.